This T cell receptor beta chain came from a study of blood T cell repertoires in COVID-19. Overall study context: Sites in the United States, Italy and Spain provided acute and convalescent COVID-19 samples. Nucleic acid was either cDNA or gDNA, and it came from T cells, B-cell-depleted T cells, or PBMCs.

In the original processing: Reference gene primer amplification yielded estimated nucleated cell counts. Profiling relied on immunoSEQ multiplex PCR, and the TCRdb table lists in-frame clones only, not all of them. The DNA gave D and trimming, while V, J and clone size come from that table. The table lists about 130,000 clones, nearly 85% of them singletons, with 44% in the top ten. This clone turned up a few times. The TCR originated in a human donor in a cohort sampled during active COVID-19. Sequenced sample: peripheral blood.

The CDR3 DNA is TGTGCCAGCAGCCAGACAGGGTCAAATGGCTACACCTTC. As protein: CASSQTGSNGYTF. The rearrangement joins TRBV3-1 (or the pseudogene TRBV3-2) to TRBJ1-2, with TRBD1 matching over 7 bases. This CDR3 contains 13 residues. Germline trimming cut 3 bases from V and 6 bases from J; bases unmatched to any gene: 4. Germline values: CDR1 LGHDT, CDR2 YNNKEL (reference sequence).